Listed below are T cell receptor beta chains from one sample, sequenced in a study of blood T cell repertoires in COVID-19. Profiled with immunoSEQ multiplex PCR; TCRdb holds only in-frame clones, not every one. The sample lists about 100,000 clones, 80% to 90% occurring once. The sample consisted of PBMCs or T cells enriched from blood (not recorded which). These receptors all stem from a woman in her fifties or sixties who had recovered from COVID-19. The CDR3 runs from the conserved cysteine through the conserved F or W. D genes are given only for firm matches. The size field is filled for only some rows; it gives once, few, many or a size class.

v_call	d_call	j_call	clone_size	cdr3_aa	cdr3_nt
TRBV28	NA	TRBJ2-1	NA	CASSFGPGSGEQFF	TGTGCCAGCAGTTTCGGTCCAGGGTCGGGTGAGCAGTTCTTC
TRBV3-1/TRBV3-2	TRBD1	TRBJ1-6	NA	CASSPGRQGRNSPLHF	TGTGCCAGCAGCCCAGGTCGACAGGGGAGGAATTCACCCCTCCACTTT
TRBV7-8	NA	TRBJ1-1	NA	CASIETVGNTEAFF	TGTGCCAGCATCGAAACGGTTGGGAACACTGAAGCTTTCTTT
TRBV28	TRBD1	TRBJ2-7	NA	CASSLGTGGMYEQYF	TGTGCCAGCAGTTTAGGGACAGGGGGCATGTACGAGCAGTACTTC
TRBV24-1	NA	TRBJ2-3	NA	CATSDPGRIHTDTQYF	TGTGCCACCAGTGATCCGGGGAGGATCCACACAGATACGCAGTATTTT
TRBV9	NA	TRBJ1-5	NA	CASSVRQDQPQHF	TGTGCCAGCAGCGTACGACAGGATCAGCCCCAGCATTTT
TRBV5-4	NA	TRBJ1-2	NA	CASQDRTNYGYTF	TGTGCCAGCCAAGACAGAACGAACTATGGCTACACCTTC
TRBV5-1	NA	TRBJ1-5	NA	CASSLEAGYNQPQHF	TGCGCCAGCAGCTTGGAGGCCGGGTACAATCAGCCCCAGCATTTT
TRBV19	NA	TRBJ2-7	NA	CAVGGSEAYEQYF	TGTGCCGTCGGGGGAAGCGAAGCCTACGAGCAGTACTTC
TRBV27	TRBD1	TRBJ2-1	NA	CASSLRLGTGSYNEQFF	TGTGCCAGCAGTTTGAGGCTCGGGACAGGATCTTACAATGAGCAGTTCTTC
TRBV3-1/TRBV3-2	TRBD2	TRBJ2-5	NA	CASSIYGTSGQETQYF	TGTGCCAGCAGCATTTACGGGACTAGCGGACAAGAGACCCAGTACTTC
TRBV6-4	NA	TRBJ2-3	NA	CASSDSGGLTDTQYF	TGTGCCAGCAGTGACTCTGGAGGGTTAACAGATACGCAGTATTTT
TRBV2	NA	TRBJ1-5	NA	CASRGNRDNQPQHF	TGTGCCAGCAGGGGTAACAGGGACAATCAGCCCCAGCATTTT
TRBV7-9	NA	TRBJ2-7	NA	CASSLGPGAEQYF	TGTGCCAGCAGCTTAGGGCCAGGGGCCGAGCAGTACTTC
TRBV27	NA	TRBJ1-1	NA	CASRTEAVNTEAFF	TGTGCCAGCAGAACCGAGGCAGTGAACACTGAAGCTTTCTTT
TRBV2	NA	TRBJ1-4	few	CASSEQRVNFPEKLFF	TGTGCCAGCAGTGAACAAAGAGTCAATTTCCCGGAAAAACTGTTTTTT
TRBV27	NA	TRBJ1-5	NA	CASSLSGLNQPQHF	TGTGCCAGCAGTTTATCGGGCCTCAATCAGCCCCAGCATTTT
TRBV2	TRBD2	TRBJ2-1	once	CASSLTSGATNEQFF	TGTGCCAGCAGTTTAACTAGCGGGGCCACCAATGAGCAGTTCTTC
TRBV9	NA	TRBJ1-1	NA	CASSVVLRGGLTEAFF	TGTGCCAGCAGCGTAGTTTTGAGGGGAGGGCTCACTGAAGCTTTCTTT
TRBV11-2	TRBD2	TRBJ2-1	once	CASSQTSGGLGEQFF	TGTGCCAGCAGCCAGACTAGCGGGGGGTTGGGGGAGCAGTTCTTC
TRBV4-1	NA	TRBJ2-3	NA	CASSQEYIPSTDTQYF	TGCGCCAGCAGCCAAGAATATATTCCTAGCACAGATACGCAGTATTTT
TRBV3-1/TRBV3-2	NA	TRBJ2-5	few	CASSQSGTQYF	TGTGCCAGCAGCCAGTCCGGGACCCAGTACTTC
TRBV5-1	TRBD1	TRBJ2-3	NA	CASSPGQITDTQYF	TGCGCCAGCAGCCCGGGACAGATCACAGATACGCAGTATTTT
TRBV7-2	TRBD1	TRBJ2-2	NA	CASSLGGTGVNTGELFF	TGTGCCAGCAGCTTAGGGGGGACAGGTGTGAACACCGGGGAGCTGTTTTTT
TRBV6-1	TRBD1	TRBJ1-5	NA	CASSEDRTWFSQHF	TGTGCCAGCAGTGAGGACAGGACTTGGTTTTCCCAGCATTTT
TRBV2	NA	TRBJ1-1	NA	CASSGETASEAFF	TGTGCCAGCAGTGGTGAGACAGCCTCTGAAGCTTTCTTT
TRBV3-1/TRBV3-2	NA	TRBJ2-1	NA	CASSLTGYNEQFF	TGTGCCAGCAGCTTAACAGGGTACAATGAGCAGTTCTTC
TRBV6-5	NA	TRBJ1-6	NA	CASIEGGRSGSPLHF	TGTGCCAGCATCGAGGGGGGGAGGAGTGGGTCACCCCTCCACTTT
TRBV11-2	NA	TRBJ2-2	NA	CASSLGWGEGLNGELFF	TGTGCCAGCAGCTTGGGATGGGGGGAAGGCCTTAACGGGGAGCTGTTTTTT
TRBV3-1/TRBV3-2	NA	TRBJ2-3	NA	CASSQGVGGEGDTQYF	TGTGCCAGCAGCCAAGGAGTCGGGGGAGAAGGAGATACGCAGTATTTT
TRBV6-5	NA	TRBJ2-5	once	CASSYSLESQETQYF	TGTGCCAGCAGTTACTCGCTAGAATCACAAGAGACCCAGTACTTC
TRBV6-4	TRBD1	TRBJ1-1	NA	CASSDRDSSTEAFF	TGTGCCAGCAGTGACCGGGACAGTAGCACTGAAGCTTTCTTT
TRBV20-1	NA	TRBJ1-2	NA	CSASRGSGYGYTF	TGCAGTGCTAGTAGGGGGTCGGGCTATGGCTACACCTTC
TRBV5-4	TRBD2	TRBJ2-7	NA	CASSLGPAGTYEQYF	TGTGCCAGCAGCTTGGGTCCAGCGGGGACCTACGAGCAGTACTTC
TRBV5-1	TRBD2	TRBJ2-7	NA	CASSYGTSGPYEQYF	TGCGCCAGCAGCTACGGGACTAGCGGACCCTACGAGCAGTACTTC
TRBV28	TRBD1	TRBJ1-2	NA	CASSFPGGGIYYGYTF	TGTGCCAGCAGTTTCCCCGGAGGGGGCATTTACTATGGCTACACCTTC
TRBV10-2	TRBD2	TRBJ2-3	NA	CASTGLAGVGTDTQYF	TGCGCCAGCACCGGACTAGCGGGAGTTGGCACAGATACGCAGTATTTT
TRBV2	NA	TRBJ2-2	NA	CASSAIMALSNTGELFF	TGTGCCAGCAGTGCAATTATGGCATTGTCAAACACCGGGGAGCTGTTTTTT
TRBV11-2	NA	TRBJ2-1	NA	CASSLWTDYNEQFF	TGTGCCAGCAGCTTGTGGACAGATTACAATGAGCAGTTCTTC
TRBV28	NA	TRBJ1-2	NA	CASSLGALGRQSGYTF	TGTGCCAGCAGTTTAGGGGCCTTAGGTCGACAGTCTGGCTACACCTTC
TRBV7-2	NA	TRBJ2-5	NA	CASSPYQETQYF	TGTGCCAGCAGCCCTTACCAAGAGACCCAGTACTTC
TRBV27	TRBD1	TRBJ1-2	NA	CASSLSLGQGGGYTF	TGTGCCAGCAGTTTATCCCTGGGACAGGGGGGCGGCTACACCTTC
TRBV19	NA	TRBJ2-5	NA	CASRPTTSPVETQYF	TGTGCCAGTAGACCCACCACCTCGCCGGTAGAGACCCAGTACTTC
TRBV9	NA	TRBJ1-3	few	CASQGGKHSGNTIYF	TGTGCCTCCCAGGGAGGAAAGCACTCTGGAAACACCATATATTTT
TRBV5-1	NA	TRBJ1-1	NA	CASSLGDDRNTEAFF	TGCGCCAGCAGCTTGGGGGATGACAGAAACACTGAAGCTTTCTTT
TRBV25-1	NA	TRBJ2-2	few	CASSEQGTLNTGELFF	TGTGCCAGCAGTGAACAGGGGACGTTGAACACCGGGGAGCTGTTTTTT
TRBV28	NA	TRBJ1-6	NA	CASKRTEGYNSPLHF	TGTGCCAGCAAAAGGACCGAGGGCTATAATTCACCCCTCCACTTT
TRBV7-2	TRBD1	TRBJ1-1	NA	CASKGALMNTEAFF	TGTGCCAGCAAGGGGGCCCTTATGAACACTGAAGCTTTCTTT
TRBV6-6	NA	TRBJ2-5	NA	CASSYGQGHQETQYF	TGTGCCAGCAGTTACGGACAAGGTCATCAAGAGACCCAGTACTTC
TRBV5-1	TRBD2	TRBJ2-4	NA	CASSTGLAGLIAKNIQYF	TGCGCCAGCAGCACGGGACTAGCGGGGCTAATAGCCAAAAACATTCAGTACTTC
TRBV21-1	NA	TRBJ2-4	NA	CASSKTDRGGWLAKNIQYF	TGTGCCAGCAGCAAAACCGACAGGGGGGGATGGTTAGCCAAAAACATTCAGTACTTC
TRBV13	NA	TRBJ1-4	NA	CASSQGLGGNEKLFF	TGTGCCAGCAGCCAAGGGCTGGGGGGGAATGAAAAACTGTTTTTT
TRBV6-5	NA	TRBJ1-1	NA	CASSAQGMNTEAFF	TGTGCCAGCAGCGCACAGGGAATGAACACTGAAGCTTTCTTT
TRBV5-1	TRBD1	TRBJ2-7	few	CASSLRGTGYDEQYF	TGCGCCAGCAGCCTCCGGGGGACAGGGTACGACGAGCAGTACTTC
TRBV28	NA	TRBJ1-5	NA	CASLPPLAGISPQHF	TGTGCCAGCCTACCTCCCCTGGCAGGTATATCGCCCCAGCATTTT
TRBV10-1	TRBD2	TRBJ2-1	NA	CASSEFRTSTNEQFF	TGCGCCAGCAGTGAGTTCAGGACTAGCACCAATGAGCAGTTCTTC
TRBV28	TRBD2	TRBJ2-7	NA	CASTGGRTYEQYF	TGTGCCAGCACAGGCGGGAGAACCTACGAGCAGTACTTC
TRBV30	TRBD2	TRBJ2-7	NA	CAWSGIPGLAANSSYEQYF	TGTGCCTGGAGTGGCATCCCGGGACTAGCAGCTAATAGCTCCTACGAGCAGTACTTC
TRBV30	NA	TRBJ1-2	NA	CAWSVLSRVPYGYTF	TGTGCCTGGAGTGTACTTAGCAGGGTCCCCTATGGCTACACCTTC
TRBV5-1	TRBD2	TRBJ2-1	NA	CASSFLAVTSSYNEQFF	TGCGCCAGCAGCTTCCTAGCGGTAACGAGCTCCTACAATGAGCAGTTCTTC